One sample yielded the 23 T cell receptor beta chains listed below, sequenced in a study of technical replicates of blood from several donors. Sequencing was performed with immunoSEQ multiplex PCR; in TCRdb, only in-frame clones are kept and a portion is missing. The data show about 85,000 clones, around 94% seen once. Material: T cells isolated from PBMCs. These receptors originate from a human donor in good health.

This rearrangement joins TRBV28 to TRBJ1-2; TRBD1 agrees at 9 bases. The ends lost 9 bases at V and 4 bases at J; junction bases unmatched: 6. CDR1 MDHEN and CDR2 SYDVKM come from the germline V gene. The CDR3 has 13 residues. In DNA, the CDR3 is TGTGCCAGTAACAGGGGGCTTTTCTATGGCTACACCTTC. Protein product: CASNRGLFYGYTF.

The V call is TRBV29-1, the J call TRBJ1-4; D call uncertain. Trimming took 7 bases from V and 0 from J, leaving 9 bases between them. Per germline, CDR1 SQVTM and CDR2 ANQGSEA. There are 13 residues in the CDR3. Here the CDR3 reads CSAWSATNEKLFF. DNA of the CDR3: TGCAGCGCCTGGAGTGCAACTAATGAAAAACTGTTTTTT.

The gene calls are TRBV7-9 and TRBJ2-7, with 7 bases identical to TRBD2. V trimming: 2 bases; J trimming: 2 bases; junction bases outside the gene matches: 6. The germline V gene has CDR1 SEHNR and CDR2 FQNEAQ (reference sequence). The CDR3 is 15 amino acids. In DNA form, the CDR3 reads TGTGCCAGCAGCTTATTCCTTGGGAGGGCCTACGAGCAGTACTTC. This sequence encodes CASSLFLGRAYEQYF.

The CDR3 loop is CASTPDRVGNTIYF. The CDR3 DNA reads TGTGCCAGCACCCCGGACAGGGTTGGAAACACCATATATTTT. The V call is TRBV6-1, the J call TRBJ1-3, with 8 bases lining up with TRBD1. CDR1 is MNHNS, CDR2 SASEGT, per germline. The CDR3 is 14 residues long. V lost 7 bases to trimming and J lost 3 bases; unmatched junction nucleotides: 5.

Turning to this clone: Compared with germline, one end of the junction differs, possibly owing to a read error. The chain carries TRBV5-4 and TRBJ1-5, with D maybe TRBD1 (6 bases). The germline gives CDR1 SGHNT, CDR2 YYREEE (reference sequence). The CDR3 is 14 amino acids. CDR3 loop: CASRDQGSYHPQHF. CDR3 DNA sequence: TGTGCCAGCAGAGATCAGGGGTCATATCATCCCCAGCATTTT.

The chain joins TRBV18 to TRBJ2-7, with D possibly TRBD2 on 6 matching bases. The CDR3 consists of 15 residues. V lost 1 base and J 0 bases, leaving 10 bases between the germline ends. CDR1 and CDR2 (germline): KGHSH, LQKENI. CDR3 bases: TGTGCCAGCTCACCACGGGCGCGGGACTCCTACGAGCAGTACTTC. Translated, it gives CASSPRARDSYEQYF. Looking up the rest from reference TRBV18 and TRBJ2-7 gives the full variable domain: NAGVMQNPRHLVRRRGQEARLRCSPMKGHSHVYWYRQLPEEGLKFMVYLQKENIIDESGMPKERFSAEFPKEGPSILRIQQVVRGDSAAYFCASSPRARDSYEQYFGPGTRLTVT.

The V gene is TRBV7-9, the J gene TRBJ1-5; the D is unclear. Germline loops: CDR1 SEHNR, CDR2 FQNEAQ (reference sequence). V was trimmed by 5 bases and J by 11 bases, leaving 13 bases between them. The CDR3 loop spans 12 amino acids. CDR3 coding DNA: TGTGCCAGCAGCCGGAGCGATACGGCCCAGCATTTT. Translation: CASSRSDTAQHF.

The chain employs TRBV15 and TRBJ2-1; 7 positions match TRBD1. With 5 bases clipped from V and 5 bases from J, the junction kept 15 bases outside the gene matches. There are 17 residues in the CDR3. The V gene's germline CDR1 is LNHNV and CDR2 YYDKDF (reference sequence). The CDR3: CATSSKGVDGTDNEQFF. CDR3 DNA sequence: TGTGCCACCAGCTCGAAGGGGGTAGACGGGACAGACAATGAGCAGTTCTTC.

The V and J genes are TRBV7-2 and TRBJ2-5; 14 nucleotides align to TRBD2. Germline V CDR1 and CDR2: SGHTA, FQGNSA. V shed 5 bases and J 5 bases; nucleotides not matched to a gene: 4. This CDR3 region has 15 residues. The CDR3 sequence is CASSGLAGGTETQYF. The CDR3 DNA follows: TGTGCCAGCAGCGGACTAGCGGGAGGTACGGAGACCCAGTACTTC.

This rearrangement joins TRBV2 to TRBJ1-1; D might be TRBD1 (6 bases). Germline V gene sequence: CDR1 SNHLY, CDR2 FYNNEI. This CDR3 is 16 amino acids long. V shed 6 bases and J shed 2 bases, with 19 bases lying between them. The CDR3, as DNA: TGTGCCAGCAGAGAGGGGGTCAGTCCGGTAAACACTGAAGCTTTCTTT. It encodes CASREGVSPVNTEAFF.

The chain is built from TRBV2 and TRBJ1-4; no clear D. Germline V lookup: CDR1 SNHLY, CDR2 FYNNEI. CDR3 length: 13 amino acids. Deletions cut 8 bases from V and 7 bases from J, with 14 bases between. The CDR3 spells CASFARSFEKLFF. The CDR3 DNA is TGTGCCAGCTTCGCCAGAAGTTTTGAAAAACTGTTTTTT.

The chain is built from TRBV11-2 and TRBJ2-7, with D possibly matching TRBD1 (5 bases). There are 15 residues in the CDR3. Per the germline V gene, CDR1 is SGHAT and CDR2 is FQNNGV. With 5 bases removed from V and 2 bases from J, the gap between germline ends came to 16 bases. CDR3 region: CASSPYPGLPYEQYF. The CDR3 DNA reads TGTGCCAGCAGCCCGTATCCAGGGTTGCCCTACGAGCAGTACTTC.

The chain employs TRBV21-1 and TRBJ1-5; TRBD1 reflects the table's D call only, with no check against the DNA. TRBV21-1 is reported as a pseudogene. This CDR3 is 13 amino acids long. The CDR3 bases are TGTGCCAGCAACCGGACAGTCAATCAGCCCCAGCATTTT. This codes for CASNRTVNQPQHF.

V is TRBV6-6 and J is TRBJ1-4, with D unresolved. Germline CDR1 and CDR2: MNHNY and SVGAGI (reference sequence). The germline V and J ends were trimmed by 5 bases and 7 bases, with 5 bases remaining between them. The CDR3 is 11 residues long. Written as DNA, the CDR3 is TGTGCCAGCAGTCCCCTTGAAAAACTGTTTTTT. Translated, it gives CASSPLEKLFF.

The CDR3 sequence is CASWRSGSEETQYF. The CDR3 nucleotides read TGTGCCAGCTGGCGGAGCGGGAGCGAAGAGACCCAGTACTTC. The V gene is TRBV2, the J gene TRBJ2-5; TRBD2 agrees at 8 bases. The CDR3 sequence is 14 residues long. Trimming at V came to 8 bases and at J to 3 bases, leaving 8 bases not matched to a gene. Looked up from germline, CDR1 is SNHLY and CDR2 is FYNNEI.

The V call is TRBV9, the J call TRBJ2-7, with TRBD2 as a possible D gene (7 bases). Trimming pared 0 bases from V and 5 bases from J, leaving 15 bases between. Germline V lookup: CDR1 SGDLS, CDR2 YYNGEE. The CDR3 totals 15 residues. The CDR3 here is CASSVEGGGYHEQYF. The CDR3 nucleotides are TGTGCCAGCAGCGTAGAAGGGGGGGGCTACCACGAGCAGTACTTC. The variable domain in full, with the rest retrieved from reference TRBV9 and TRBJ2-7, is DSGVTQTPKHLITATGQRVTLRCSPRSGDLSVYWYQQSLDQGLQFLIQYYNGEERAKGNILERFSAQQFPDLHSELNLSSLELGDSALYFCASSVEGGGYHEQYFGPGTRLTVT.

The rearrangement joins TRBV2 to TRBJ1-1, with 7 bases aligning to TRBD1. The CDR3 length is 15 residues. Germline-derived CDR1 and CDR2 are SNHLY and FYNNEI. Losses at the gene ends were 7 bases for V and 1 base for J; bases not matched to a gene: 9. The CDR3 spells CASMIWRQGNTEAFF. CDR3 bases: TGTGCCAGCATGATTTGGAGACAGGGGAACACTGAAGCTTTCTTT.

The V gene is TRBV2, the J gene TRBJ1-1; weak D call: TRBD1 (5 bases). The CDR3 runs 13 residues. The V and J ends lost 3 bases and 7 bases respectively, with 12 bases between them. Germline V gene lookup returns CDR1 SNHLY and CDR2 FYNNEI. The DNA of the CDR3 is TGTGCCAGCAGTGACGGGGGAAGGGTTGAAGCTTTCTTT. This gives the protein CASSDGGRVEAFF.

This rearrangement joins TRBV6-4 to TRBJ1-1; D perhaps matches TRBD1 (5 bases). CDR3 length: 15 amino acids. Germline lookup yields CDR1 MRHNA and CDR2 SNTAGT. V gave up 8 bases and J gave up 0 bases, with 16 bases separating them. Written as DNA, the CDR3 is TGTGCCAGCCAATATAAACCGGACATGAACACTGAAGCTTTCTTT. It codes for CASQYKPDMNTEAFF.

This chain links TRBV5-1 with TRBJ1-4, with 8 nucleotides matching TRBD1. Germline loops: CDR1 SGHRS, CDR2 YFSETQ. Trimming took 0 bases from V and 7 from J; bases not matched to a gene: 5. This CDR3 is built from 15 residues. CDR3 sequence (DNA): TGCGCCAGCAGCTTGGATCAGGGGGCAGGTGAAAAACTGTTTTTT. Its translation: CASSLDQGAGEKLFF.

CDR3 sequence: CASSVHRETQYF. CDR3 sequence (DNA): TGTGCCAGCAGTGTGCACAGGGAGACCCAGTACTTC. The J gene is TRBJ2-5, the V gene TRBV2, with a tentative D call TRBD1 (5 bases). This CDR3 region has 12 residues. V was pared by 4 bases and J by 5 bases, with 8 bases between. Germline CDR1 and CDR2: SNHLY and FYNNEI. Full variable domain (outside the CDR3, taken from reference TRBV2 and TRBJ2-5): EPEVTQTPSHQVTQMGQEVILRCVPISNHLYFYWYRQILGQKVEFLVSFYNNEISEKSEIFDDQFSVERPDGSNFTLKIRSTKLEDSAMYFCASSVHRETQYFGPGTRLLVL.

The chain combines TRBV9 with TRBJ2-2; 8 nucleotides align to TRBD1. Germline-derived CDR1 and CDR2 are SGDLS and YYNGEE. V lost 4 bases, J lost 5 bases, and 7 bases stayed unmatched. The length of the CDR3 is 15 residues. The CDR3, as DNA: TGTGCCAGCAGCCCAACGACAGGGGCAACCGGGGAGCTGTTTTTT. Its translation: CASSPTTGATGELFF.

CDR3 residues: CASSQAEGGGETQYF. Here the CDR3 DNA reads TGTGCCAGCAGCCAAGCAGAGGGAGGAGGGGAGACCCAGTACTTC. The chain links TRBV4-2 to TRBJ2-5; tentatively, D is TRBD2 (6 bases). The CDR3 runs 15 residues. Looked up from germline, CDR1 is LGHNA and CDR2 is YNFKEQ. V was cut by 1 base and J by 5 bases, with 14 bases left in between.